This passage covers 3 T cell receptor beta chains from one sample sequenced in a study of CD8+CD57+ T cells in acquired aplastic anemia. Genomic DNA, serving as template, underwent TCR beta VDJ and CDR3 profiling. Each CDR3 protein gets one entry after TCRdb re-called the reads with MiXCR. In the table there are roughly 300,000 distinct CDR3 sequences, approximately 56% of which are singletons. Source material: sorted CD4+, CD8+, or CD8+CD57+ T cells (not recorded which) from PBMCs. All receptors come from a human donor with severe aplastic anemia or a healthy control (not recorded which).

This clonotype was found once. The chain has TRBV7-3 and TRBJ2-7; 8 bases are shared with TRBD1. V was clipped by 3 bases and J by 2 bases; unmatched bases: 6. In germline, CDR1 is SGHTA, CDR2 FQGTGA. The CDR3 length is 15 residues. CDR3: CASSFEVRGPYEQYF. The CDR3 bases are TGTGCCAGCAGCTTCGAGGTCAGGGGGCCCTACGAGCAGTACTTC.

The CDR3 DNA reads as TGTGCCAGCAGCTTACGACGGCACTATGGCTACACCTTC. The encoded protein is CASSLRRHYGYTF. The J gene is TRBJ1-2, the V gene TRBV7-2; D remains ambiguous. The CDR3 extends over 13 amino acids. V lost 2 bases and J 3 bases, leaving 7 bases between the germline ends. Looked up from germline, CDR1 is SGHTA and CDR2 is FQGNSA.

The chain employs TRBV7-3 and TRBJ2-2, with 9 bases that match TRBD2. CDR3 length equals 15 residues. J lost 4 bases, V lost 5 bases, and 5 bases had no gene match. Germline loops: CDR1 SGHTA, CDR2 FQGTGA. This CDR3 reads CASSPGTSSTGELFF. CDR3 bases: TGTGCCAGCAGCCCCGGGACTAGCAGCACCGGGGAGCTGTTTTTT.